This T cell receptor beta chain was retrieved from a study of OX40 agonist ivuxolimab in advanced cancers. Study background: At doses from 0.01 to 10 mg/kg, patients were given intravenous ivuxolimab every 2 weeks.

The V and J ends lost 3 bases and 6 bases respectively, with 10 bases between them. The CDR3 is made up of 13 amino acids. Germline V gives CDR1 SGHTA, CDR2 FQGNSA. Here immunoSEQ multiplex PCR was the method, and the copy in TCRdb shows in-frame clones only, minus some. The table shows under 100,000 clones, with roughly 84% occurring only once. The receptor was isolated from an adult with an advanced solid tumor such as melanoma, head and neck, liver or kidney cancer. The V and J genes are TRBV7-2 and TRBJ2-3, with D perhaps TRBD1 (5 bases). Sequencing used CD4+ or CD8+ T cells sorted from blood, obtained in a trial of the OX40 agonist ivuxolimab. The CDR3 DNA reads as TGTGCCAGCAGCTTGCAGGGTCGGGATACGCAGTATTTT. Amino acids: CASSLQGRDTQYF.